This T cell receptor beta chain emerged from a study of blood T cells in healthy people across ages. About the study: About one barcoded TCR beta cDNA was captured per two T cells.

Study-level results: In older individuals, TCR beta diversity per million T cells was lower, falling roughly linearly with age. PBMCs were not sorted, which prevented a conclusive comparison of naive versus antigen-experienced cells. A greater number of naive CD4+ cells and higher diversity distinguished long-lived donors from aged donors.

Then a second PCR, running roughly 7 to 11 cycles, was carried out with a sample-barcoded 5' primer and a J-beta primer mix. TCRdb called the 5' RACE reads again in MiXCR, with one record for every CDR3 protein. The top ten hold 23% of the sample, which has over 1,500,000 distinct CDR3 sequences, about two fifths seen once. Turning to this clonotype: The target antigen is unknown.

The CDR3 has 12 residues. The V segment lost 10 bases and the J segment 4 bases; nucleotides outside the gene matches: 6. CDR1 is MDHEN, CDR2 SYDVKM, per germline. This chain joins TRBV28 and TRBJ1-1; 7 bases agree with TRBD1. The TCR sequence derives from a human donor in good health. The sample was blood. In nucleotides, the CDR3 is TGTGCCACCGATGACAGGGTCACTGAAGCTTTCTTT. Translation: CATDDRVTEAFF. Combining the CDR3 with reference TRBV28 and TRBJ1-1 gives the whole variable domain DVKVTQSSRYLVKRTGEKVFLECVQDMDHENMFWYRQDPGLGLRLIYFSYDVKMKEKGDIPEGYSVSREKKERFSLILESASTNQTSMYLCATDDRVTEAFFGQGTRLTVV.